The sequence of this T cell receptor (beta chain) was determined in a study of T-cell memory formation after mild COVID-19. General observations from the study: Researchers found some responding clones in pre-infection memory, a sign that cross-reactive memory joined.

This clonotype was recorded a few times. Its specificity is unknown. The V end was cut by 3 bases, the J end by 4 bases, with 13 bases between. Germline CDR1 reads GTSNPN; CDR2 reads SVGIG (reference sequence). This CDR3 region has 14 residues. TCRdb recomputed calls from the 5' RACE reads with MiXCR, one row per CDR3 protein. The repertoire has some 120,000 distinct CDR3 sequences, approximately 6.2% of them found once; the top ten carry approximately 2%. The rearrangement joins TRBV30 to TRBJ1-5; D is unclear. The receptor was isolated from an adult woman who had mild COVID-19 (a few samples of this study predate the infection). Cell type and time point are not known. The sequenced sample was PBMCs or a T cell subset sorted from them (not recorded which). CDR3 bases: TGTGCCTGGAGAGGCCCAGGTCGAAATCAGCCCCAGCATTTT. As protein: CAWRGPGRNQPQHF. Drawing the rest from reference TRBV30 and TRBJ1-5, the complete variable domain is SQTIHQWPATLVQPVGSPLSLECTVEGTSNPNLYWYRQAAGRGLQLLFYSVGIGQISSEVPQNLSASRPQDRQFILSSKKLLLSDSGFYLCAWRGPGRNQPQHFGDGTRLSIL.